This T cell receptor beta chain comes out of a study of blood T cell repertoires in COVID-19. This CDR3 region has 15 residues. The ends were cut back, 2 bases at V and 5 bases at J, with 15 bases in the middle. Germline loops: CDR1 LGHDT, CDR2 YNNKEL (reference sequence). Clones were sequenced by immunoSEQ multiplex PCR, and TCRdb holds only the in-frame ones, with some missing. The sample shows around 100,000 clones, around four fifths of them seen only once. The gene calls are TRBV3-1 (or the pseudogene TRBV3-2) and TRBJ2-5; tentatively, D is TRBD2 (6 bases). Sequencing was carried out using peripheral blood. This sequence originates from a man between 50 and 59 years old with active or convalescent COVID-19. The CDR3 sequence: CASSQFDGSTETQYF. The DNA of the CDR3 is TGTGCCAGCAGCCAATTTGACGGGAGTACGGAGACCCAGTACTTC.